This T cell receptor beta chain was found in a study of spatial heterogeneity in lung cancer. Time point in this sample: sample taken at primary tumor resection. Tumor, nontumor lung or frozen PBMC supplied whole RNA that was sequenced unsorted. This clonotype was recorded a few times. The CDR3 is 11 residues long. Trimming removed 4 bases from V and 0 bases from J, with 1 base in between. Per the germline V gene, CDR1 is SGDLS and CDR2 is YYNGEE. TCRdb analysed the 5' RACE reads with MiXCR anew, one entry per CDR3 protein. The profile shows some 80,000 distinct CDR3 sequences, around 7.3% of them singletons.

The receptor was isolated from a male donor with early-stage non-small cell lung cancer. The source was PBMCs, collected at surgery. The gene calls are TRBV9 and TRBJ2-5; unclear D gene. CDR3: CASSNQETQYF. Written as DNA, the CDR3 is TGTGCCAGCAGCAACCAAGAGACCCAGTACTTC.